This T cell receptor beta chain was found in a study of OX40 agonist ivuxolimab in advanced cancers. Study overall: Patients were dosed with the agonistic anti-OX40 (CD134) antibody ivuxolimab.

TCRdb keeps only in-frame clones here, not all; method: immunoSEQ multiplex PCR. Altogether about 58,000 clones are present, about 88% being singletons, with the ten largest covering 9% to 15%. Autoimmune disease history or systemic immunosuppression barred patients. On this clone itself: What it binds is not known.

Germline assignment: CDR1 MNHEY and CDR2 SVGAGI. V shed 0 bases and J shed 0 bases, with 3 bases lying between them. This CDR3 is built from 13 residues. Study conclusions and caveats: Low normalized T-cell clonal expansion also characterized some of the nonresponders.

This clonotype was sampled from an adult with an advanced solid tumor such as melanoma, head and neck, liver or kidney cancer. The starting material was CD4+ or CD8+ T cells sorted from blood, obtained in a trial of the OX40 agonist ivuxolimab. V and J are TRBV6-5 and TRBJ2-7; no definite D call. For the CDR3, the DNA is TGTGCCAGCAGTTACTCCTACTCCTACGAGCAGTACTTC. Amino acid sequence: CASSYSYSYEQYF.